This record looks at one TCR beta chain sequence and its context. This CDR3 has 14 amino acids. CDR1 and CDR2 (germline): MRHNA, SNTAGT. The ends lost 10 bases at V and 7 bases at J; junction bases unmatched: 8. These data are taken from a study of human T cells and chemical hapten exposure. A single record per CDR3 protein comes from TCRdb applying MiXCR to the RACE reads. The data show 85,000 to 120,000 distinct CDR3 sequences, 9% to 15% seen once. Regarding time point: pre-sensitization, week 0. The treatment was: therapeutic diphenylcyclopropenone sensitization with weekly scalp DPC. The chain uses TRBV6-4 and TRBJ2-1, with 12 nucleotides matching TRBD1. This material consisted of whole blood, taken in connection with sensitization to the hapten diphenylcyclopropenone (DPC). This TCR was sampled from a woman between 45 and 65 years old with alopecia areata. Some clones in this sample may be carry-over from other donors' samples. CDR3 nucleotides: TGTGCCACCCGGGGACAGGGGGCCAGGAATGAGCAGTTCTTC. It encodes CATRGQGARNEQFF.